A selection of T cell receptor beta chains follows, all from one sample in a study of shared clonotypes between healthy human individuals. The repertoire was sequenced with immunoSEQ multiplex PCR; TCRdb's copy has only in-frame clones and lacks some. The table shows approximately 2,000,000 clones, with under 95% occurring only once. The sequenced sample consisted of naive CD4+ T cells from PBMCs. The receptors come from a man younger than 35 in good health. Some clones in this sample may be carry-over from other donors' samples. CDR3s include the opening cysteine and the closing phenylalanine or tryptophan. The order of the fields is V gene, clone size, J gene, D gene, CDR3 protein, CDR3 DNA. A D gene is named only where the DNA matches it firmly. The listing skips clone size in some rows; elsewhere it reads once, few, many or a size class.

v_gene: TRBV6-1; abundance: -; j_gene: TRBJ2-1; d_gene: -; CDR3aa: CASVQLRASFFEQFF; CDR3nt: TGTGCCAGCGTTCAGCTACGGGCTAGCTTTTTTGAGCAGTTCTTC
v_gene: TRBV20-1; abundance: few; j_gene: TRBJ1-2; d_gene: -; CDR3aa: CSASGNYGYTF; CDR3nt: TGCAGTGCTAGTGGGAACTATGGCTACACCTTC
v_gene: TRBV29-1; abundance: -; j_gene: TRBJ2-7; d_gene: TRBD1; CDR3aa: CSARDRSYEQYF; CDR3nt: TGCAGCGCCAGGGACAGGTCCTACGAGCAGTACTTC
v_gene: TRBV6-4; abundance: -; j_gene: TRBJ2-7; d_gene: TRBD2; CDR3aa: CASSEAGTGDYEQYF; CDR3nt: TGTGCCAGCAGTGAAGCGGGGACTGGGGACTACGAGCAGTACTTC
v_gene: TRBV13; abundance: -; j_gene: TRBJ1-5; d_gene: -; CDR3aa: CASSLGLEGPQHF; CDR3nt: TGTGCCAGCAGCTTAGGCCTGGAAGGGCCGCAGCATTTT
v_gene: TRBV6-1; abundance: -; j_gene: TRBJ2-7; d_gene: TRBD1; CDR3aa: CASSERSGGTYEQYF; CDR3nt: TGTGCCAGCAGTGAGAGGTCAGGGGGCACTTACGAGCAGTACTTC
v_gene: TRBV2; abundance: once; j_gene: TRBJ1-5; d_gene: TRBD1; CDR3aa: CASSGQGSNQPQHF; CDR3nt: TGTGCCAGCAGCGGACAGGGGAGCAATCAGCCCCAGCATTTT
v_gene: TRBV18; abundance: -; j_gene: TRBJ2-7; d_gene: -; CDR3aa: CASSPISYVREGVYEQYF; CDR3nt: TGTGCCAGCTCACCTATCAGTTATGTGCGCGAAGGGGTCTACGAGCAGTACTTC
v_gene: TRBV7-3; abundance: few; j_gene: TRBJ1-1; d_gene: TRBD1; CDR3aa: CASSSGTANTEAFF; CDR3nt: TGTGCCAGCAGCTCCGGGACAGCGAACACTGAAGCTTTCTTT
v_gene: TRBV18; abundance: -; j_gene: TRBJ1-1; d_gene: TRBD1; CDR3aa: CASSPTGGTEAFF; CDR3nt: TGTGCCAGCTCACCCACAGGGGGTACTGAAGCTTTCTTT
v_gene: TRBV7-3; abundance: -; j_gene: TRBJ2-5; d_gene: -; CDR3aa: CASSSGKETQYF; CDR3nt: TGTGCCAGCAGCTCTGGGAAAGAGACCCAGTACTTC
v_gene: TRBV10-3; abundance: once; j_gene: TRBJ2-1; d_gene: -; CDR3aa: CAIMRDSNNEQFF; CDR3nt: TGTGCCATCATGCGGGACAGCAACAATGAGCAGTTCTTC
v_gene: TRBV6-6; abundance: once; j_gene: TRBJ2-3; d_gene: -; CDR3aa: CASSYGRRFADTQYF; CDR3nt: TGTGCCAGCAGTTACGGGAGGCGGTTTGCAGATACGCAGTATTTT
v_gene: TRBV5-1; abundance: -; j_gene: TRBJ2-5; d_gene: -; CDR3aa: CASSLAGETQYF; CDR3nt: TGCGCCAGCAGCTTGGCTGGAGAGACCCAGTACTTC
v_gene: TRBV6-1; abundance: -; j_gene: TRBJ1-5; d_gene: -; CDR3aa: CAGGAGLNQPQHF; CDR3nt: TGTGCCGGGGGGGCAGGATTAAATCAGCCCCAGCATTTT
v_gene: TRBV28; abundance: -; j_gene: TRBJ1-5; d_gene: TRBD1; CDR3aa: CASSARTGVGQPQHF; CDR3nt: TGTGCCAGCAGTGCCCGGACAGGGGTTGGCCAGCCCCAGCATTTT
v_gene: TRBV7-3; abundance: -; j_gene: TRBJ1-5; d_gene: -; CDR3aa: CASSLRPGGSNQPQHF; CDR3nt: TGTGCCAGCAGCTTACGTCCCGGTGGGTCAAATCAGCCCCAGCATTTT
v_gene: TRBV5-4; abundance: -; j_gene: TRBJ2-1; d_gene: TRBD1; CDR3aa: CASSYLQGANEQFF; CDR3nt: TGTGCCAGCAGCTACTTACAGGGGGCGAATGAGCAGTTCTTC
v_gene: TRBV10-3; abundance: -; j_gene: TRBJ2-1; d_gene: TRBD1; CDR3aa: CAISDARDREYRGDYNEQFF; CDR3nt: TGTGCCATCAGTGACGCTCGGGACAGGGAATACAGGGGCGACTACAATGAGCAGTTCTTC
v_gene: TRBV12-1; abundance: -; j_gene: TRBJ2-6; d_gene: -; CDR3aa: CASSSLIVQSRANVLTF; CDR3nt: TGTGCCAGCAGCAGCCTTATTGTACAAAGTCGGGCCAACGTCCTGACTTTC
v_gene: TRBV19; abundance: -; j_gene: TRBJ2-1; d_gene: TRBD2; CDR3aa: CASQSGRAYNEQFF; CDR3nt: TGTGCCAGCCAGTCGGGGAGGGCCTACAATGAGCAGTTCTTC
v_gene: TRBV6-5; abundance: -; j_gene: TRBJ1-1; d_gene: -; CDR3aa: CASSFSQGSNTEAFF; CDR3nt: TGTGCCAGCAGTTTTTCACAGGGCTCGAACACTGAAGCTTTCTTT
v_gene: TRBV7-6; abundance: -; j_gene: TRBJ1-1; d_gene: -; CDR3aa: CASSLAGAMTEAFF; CDR3nt: TGTGCCAGCAGCTTAGCTGGGGCAATGACTGAAGCTTTCTTT
v_gene: TRBV20-1; abundance: few; j_gene: TRBJ1-2; d_gene: -; CDR3aa: CSVKGIKGYTF; CDR3nt: TGCAGTGTAAAGGGGATTAAAGGCTACACCTTC
v_gene: TRBV4-2; abundance: -; j_gene: TRBJ2-2; d_gene: TRBD1; CDR3aa: CASSGTANTGELFF; CDR3nt: TGTGCCAGCAGCGGGACAGCGAACACCGGGGAGCTGTTTTTT
v_gene: TRBV2; abundance: -; j_gene: TRBJ2-7; d_gene: TRBD1; CDR3aa: CASSLEQGPSYEQYF; CDR3nt: TGTGCCAGCAGTCTTGAACAGGGGCCTTCCTACGAGCAGTACTTC
v_gene: TRBV6-5; abundance: -; j_gene: TRBJ2-1; d_gene: TRBD2; CDR3aa: CASSYSAGTYNEQFF; CDR3nt: TGTGCCAGCAGTTACTCAGCGGGAACCTACAATGAGCAGTTCTTC
v_gene: TRBV28; abundance: -; j_gene: TRBJ1-4; d_gene: TRBD1; CDR3aa: CASSAGQDGEKLFF; CDR3nt: TGTGCCAGCAGTGCCGGACAGGATGGTGAAAAACTGTTTTTT
v_gene: TRBV19; abundance: -; j_gene: TRBJ2-3; d_gene: -; CDR3aa: CASRAPSTDTQYF; CDR3nt: TGTGCCTCGCGGGCCCCTAGCACAGATACGCAGTATTTT